The clone carrying this T cell receptor (beta chain) was seen many times. Its antigen is unidentified. This entry belongs to a study of identical twins. Overall study results and limits: Abundant cord blood beta clonotypes carried fewer insertions; memory repertoires showed none. Models underestimated how often monozygotic twins shared out-of-frame TCR alpha.

TCRdb independently ran MiXCR on the 5' RACE reads; one entry per CDR3 protein. The data hold roughly 750,000 distinct CDR3 sequences, with 21% observed a single time. The germline CDR1 and CDR2 sequences are SGHAT and FQDESV (reference sequence). V lost 1 base, J lost 2 bases, and 15 bases stayed unmatched. This CDR3 is 20 amino acids long. A further study also used this sample, focusing on T cells expressing NK-cell markers. Per that paper: Underlying the TCR beta repertoires were sorted CD3+CD56+NKG2C+, CD3+CD56+NKG2C- and CD3+CD56-NKG2C+ T cells. Among CD8+ T cells from six donors, dominant NKG2C+ clonotypes accounted for roughly 1.0-7.0%.

The clonotype comes from a woman younger than 30 in good health. Sequencing input: PBMCs. The rearrangement joins TRBV11-1 to TRBJ2-7; the match to TRBD1 covers 12 bases. DNA for the CDR3: TGTGCCAGCAGCTTAGTTCCCCCGGGACAGGGGGCGGTATCCCCCTACGAGCAGTACTTC. Translated: CASSLVPPGQGAVSPYEQYF.